Included here is one TCR beta chain sequence, with context. The sample originates from a study of blood T cell repertoires in COVID-19. Study-level background: T cells, B-cell-depleted T cells, or PBMCs supplied cDNA or gDNA.

Per the germline V gene, CDR1 is SGHNT and CDR2 is YENEEA. V was clipped by 2 bases and J by 3 bases; unmatched bases: 1. This CDR3 has 13 residues. TCRdb's copy holds only in-frame clones and misses some; the assay was immunoSEQ multiplex PCR. The data contain over 120,000 clones, around 87% of them singletons. This clonotype originated in a man between 50 and 59 years old who had recovered from COVID-19. The J gene is TRBJ2-7, the V gene TRBV11-3, with 7 bases identical to TRBD1. The sample was peripheral blood. DNA for the CDR3: TGTGCCAGCAGCTTATGGGACAGCTACGAGCAGTACTTC. Translated: CASSLWDSYEQYF.